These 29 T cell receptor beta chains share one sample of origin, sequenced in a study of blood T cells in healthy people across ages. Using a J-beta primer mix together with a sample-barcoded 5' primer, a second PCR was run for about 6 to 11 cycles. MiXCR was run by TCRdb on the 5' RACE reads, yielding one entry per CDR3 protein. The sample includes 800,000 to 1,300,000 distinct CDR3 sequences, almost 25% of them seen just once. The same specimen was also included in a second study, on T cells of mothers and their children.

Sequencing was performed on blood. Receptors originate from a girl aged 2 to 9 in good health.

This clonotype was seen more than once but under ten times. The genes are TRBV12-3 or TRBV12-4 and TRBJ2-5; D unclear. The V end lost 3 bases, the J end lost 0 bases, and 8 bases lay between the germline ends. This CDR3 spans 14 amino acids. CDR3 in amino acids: CASSFLPNQETQYF. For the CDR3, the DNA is TGTGCCAGCAGTTTTCTACCCAACCAAGAGACCCAGTACTTC.

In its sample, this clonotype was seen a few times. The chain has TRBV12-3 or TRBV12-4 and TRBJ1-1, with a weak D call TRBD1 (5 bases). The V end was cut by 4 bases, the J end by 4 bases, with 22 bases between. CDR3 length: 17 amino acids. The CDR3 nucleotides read TGTGCCAGCAGTTCACCGCGACGGGGGGATCGCGTCACTGAAGCTTTCTTT. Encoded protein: CASSSPRRGDRVTEAFF.

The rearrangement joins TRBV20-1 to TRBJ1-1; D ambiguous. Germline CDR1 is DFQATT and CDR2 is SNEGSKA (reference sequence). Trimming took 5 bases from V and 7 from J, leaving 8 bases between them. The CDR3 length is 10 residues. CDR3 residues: CSAGQVEAFF. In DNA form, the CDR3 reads TGCAGTGCTGGCCAGGTTGAAGCTTTCTTT.

CDR3 nucleotides: TGCAGCGTTGTTGGGAGCCGGAACACCGGGGAGCTGTTTTTT. Encoded protein: CSVVGSRNTGELFF. The V call is TRBV29-1, the J call TRBJ2-2; D perhaps matches TRBD2 (5 bases). CDR3 length: 14 amino acids. Germline-derived CDR1 and CDR2 are SQVTM and ANQGSEA. Trimming removed 4 bases at V and 1 base at J, with 10 bases between.

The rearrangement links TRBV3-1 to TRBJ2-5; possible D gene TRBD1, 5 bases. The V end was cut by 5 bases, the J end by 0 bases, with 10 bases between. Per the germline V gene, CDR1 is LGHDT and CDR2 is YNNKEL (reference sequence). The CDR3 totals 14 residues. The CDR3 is CASSMTEYQETQYF. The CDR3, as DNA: TGTGCCAGCAGCATGACAGAGTACCAAGAGACCCAGTACTTC.

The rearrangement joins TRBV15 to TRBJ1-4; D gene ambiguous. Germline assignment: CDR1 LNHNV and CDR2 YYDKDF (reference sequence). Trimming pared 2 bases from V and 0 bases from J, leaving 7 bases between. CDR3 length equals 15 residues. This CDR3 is CATSRTTTTNEKLFF. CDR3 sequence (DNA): TGTGCCACCAGCAGAACAACAACAACTAATGAAAAACTGTTTTTT.

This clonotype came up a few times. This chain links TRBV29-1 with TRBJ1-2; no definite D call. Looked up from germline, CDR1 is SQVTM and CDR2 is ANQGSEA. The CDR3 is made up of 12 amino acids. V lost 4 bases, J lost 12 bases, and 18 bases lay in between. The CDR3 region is CSVVHVEGVDTF. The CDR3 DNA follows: TGCAGCGTTGTCCACGTAGAGGGAGTCGACACCTTC.

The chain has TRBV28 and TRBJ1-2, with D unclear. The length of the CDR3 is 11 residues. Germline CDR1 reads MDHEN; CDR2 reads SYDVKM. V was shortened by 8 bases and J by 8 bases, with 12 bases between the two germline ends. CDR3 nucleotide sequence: TGTGCCAGCGGGGAGGAAGTGGGCTACACCTTC. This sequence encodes CASGEEVGYTF.

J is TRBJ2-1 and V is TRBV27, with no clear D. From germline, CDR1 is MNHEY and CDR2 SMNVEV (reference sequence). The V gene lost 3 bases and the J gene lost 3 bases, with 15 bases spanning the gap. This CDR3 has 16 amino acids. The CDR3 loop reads CASSFRQEQFYNEQFF. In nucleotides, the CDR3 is TGTGCCAGCAGTTTTCGTCAGGAGCAGTTCTACAATGAGCAGTTCTTC.

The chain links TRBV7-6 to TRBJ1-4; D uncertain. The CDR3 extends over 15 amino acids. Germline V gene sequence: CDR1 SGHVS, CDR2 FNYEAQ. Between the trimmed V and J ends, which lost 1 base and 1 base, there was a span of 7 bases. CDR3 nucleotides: TGTGCCAGCAGCTTAGGGCCAGGAACTAATGAAAAACTGTTTTTT. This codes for CASSLGPGTNEKLFF.

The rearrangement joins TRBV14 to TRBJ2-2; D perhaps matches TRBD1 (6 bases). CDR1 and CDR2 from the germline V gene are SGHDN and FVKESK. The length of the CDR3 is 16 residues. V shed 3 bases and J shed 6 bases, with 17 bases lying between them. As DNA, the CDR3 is TGTGCCAGCAGCCATCCGGCAGGGGATAGTTCCGGGGAGCTGTTTTTT. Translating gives CASSHPAGDSSGELFF. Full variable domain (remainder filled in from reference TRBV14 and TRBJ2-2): EAGVTQFPSHSVIEKGQTVTLRCDPISGHDNLYWYRRVMGKEIKFLLHFVKESKQDESGMPNNRFLAERTGGTYSTLKVQPAELEDSGVYFCASSHPAGDSSGELFFGEGSRLTVL.

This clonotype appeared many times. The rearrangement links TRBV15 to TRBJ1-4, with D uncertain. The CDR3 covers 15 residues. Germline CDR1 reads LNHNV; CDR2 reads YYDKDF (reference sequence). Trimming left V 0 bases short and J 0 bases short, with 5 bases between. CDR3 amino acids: CATSRETTTNEKLFF. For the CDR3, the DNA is TGTGCCACCAGCAGAGAGACAACAACTAATGAAAAACTGTTTTTT. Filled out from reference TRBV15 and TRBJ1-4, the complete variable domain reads DAMVIQNPRYQVTQFGKPVTLSCSQTLNHNVMYWYQQKSSQAPKLLFHYYDKDFNNEADTPDNFQSRRPNTSFCFLDIRSPGLGDTAMYLCATSRETTTNEKLFFGSGTQLSVL.

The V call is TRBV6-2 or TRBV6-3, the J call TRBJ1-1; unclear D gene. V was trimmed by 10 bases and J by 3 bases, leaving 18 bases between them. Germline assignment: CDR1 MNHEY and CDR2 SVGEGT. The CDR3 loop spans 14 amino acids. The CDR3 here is CAISTANTHTEAFF. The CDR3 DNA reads TGTGCCATATCGACGGCCAATACTCACACTGAAGCTTTCTTT.

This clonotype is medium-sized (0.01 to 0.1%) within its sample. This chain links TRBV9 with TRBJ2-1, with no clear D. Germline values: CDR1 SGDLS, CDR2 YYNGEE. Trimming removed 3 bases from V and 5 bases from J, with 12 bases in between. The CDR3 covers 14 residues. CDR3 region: CASSDGSPNNEQFF. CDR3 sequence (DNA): TGTGCCAGCAGCGACGGGTCTCCAAACAATGAGCAGTTCTTC.

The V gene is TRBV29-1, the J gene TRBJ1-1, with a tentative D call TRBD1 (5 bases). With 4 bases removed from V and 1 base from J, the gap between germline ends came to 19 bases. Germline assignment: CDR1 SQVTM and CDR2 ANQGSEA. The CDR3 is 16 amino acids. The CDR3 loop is CSVVWTPRQTNTEAFF. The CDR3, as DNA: TGCAGCGTTGTTTGGACCCCAAGACAGACGAACACTGAAGCTTTCTTT. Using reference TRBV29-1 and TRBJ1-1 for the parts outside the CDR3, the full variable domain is SAVISQKPSRDICQRGTSLTIQCQVDSQVTMMFWYRQQPGQSLTLIATANQGSEATYESGFVIDKFPISRPNLTFSTLTVSNMSPEDSSIYLCSVVWTPRQTNTEAFFGQGTRLTVV.

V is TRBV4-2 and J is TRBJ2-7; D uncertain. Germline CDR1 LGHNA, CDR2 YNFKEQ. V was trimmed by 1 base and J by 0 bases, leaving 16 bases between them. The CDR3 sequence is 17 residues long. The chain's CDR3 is CASSQGRVPKTSYEQYF. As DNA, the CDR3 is TGTGCCAGCAGCCAAGGAAGAGTCCCGAAGACCTCCTACGAGCAGTACTTC.

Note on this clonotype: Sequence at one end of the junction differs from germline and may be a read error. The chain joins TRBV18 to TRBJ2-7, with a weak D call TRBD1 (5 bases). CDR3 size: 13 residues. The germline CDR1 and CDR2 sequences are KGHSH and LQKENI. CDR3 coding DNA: TGTGTCAGCTCACCAGGCCAGGGCTACGAGCAGTACTTC. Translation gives CVSSPGQGYEQYF. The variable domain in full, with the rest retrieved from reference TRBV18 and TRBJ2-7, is NAGVMQNPRHLVRRRGQEARLRCSPMKGHSHVYWYRQLPEEGLKFMVYLQKENIIDESGMPKERFSAEFPKEGPSILRIQQVVRGDSAAYFCVSSPGQGYEQYFGPGTRLTVT.

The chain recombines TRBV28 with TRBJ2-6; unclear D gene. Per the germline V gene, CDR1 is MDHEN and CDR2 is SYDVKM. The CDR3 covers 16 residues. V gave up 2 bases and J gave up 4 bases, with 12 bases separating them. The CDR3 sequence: CASSLHYSRGANVLTF. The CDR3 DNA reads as TGTGCCAGCAGTTTACACTACAGCAGAGGGGCCAACGTCCTGACTTTC.

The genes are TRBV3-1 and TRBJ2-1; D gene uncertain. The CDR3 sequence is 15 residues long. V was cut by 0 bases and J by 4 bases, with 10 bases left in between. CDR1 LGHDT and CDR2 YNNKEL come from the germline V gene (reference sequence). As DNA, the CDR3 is TGTGCCAGCAGCCAAGATCGGGCGGAGTACAATGAGCAGTTCTTC. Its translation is CASSQDRAEYNEQFF.

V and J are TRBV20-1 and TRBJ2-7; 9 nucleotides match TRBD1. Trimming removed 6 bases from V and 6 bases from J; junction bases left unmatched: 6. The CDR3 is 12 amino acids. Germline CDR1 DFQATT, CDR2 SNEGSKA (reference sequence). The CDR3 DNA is TGCAGTGCAGGGACAGGGCAAGTCGAGCAGTACTTC. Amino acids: CSAGTGQVEQYF.

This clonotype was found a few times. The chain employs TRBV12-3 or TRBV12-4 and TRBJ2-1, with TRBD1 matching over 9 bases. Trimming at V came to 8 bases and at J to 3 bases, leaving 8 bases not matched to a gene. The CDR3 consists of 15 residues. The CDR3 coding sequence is TGTGCCAGCGGACGGCGACAGGGGGTCTACAATGAGCAGTTCTTC. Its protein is CASGRRQGVYNEQFF.

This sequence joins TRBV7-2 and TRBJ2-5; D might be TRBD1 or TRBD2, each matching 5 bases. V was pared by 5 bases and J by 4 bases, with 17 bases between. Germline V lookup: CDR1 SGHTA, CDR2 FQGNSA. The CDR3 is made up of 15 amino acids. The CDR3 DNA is TGTGCCAGCAGCCCACGGGGCAGGCCGGGAGAGACCCAGTACTTC. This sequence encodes CASSPRGRPGETQYF.

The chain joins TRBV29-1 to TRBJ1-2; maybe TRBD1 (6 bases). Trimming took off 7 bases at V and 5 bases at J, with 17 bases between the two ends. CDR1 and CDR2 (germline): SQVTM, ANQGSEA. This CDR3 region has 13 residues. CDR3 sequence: CSGGGGGSYGYTF. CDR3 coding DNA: TGCAGCGGAGGGGGAGGGGGATCTTATGGCTACACCTTC. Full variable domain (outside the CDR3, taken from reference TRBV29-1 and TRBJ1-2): SAVISQKPSRDICQRGTSLTIQCQVDSQVTMMFWYRQQPGQSLTLIATANQGSEATYESGFVIDKFPISRPNLTFSTLTVSNMSPEDSSIYLCSGGGGGSYGYTFGSGTRLTVV.

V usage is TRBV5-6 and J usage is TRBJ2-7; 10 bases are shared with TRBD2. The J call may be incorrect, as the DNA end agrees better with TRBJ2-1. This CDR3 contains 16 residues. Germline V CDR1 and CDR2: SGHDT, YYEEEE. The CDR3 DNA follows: TGTGCCAGCAGCTTGGACCCGAGCGGGGGGGGGAATGAGCAGTTCTTC. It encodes CASSLDPSGGGNEQFF.

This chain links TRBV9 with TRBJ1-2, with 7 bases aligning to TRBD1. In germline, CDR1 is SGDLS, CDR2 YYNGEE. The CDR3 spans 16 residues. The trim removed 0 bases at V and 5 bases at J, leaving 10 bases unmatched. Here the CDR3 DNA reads TGTGCCAGCAGCGTAGCGTCTACCGGGACAGTTTATGGCTACACCTTC. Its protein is CASSVASTGTVYGYTF.

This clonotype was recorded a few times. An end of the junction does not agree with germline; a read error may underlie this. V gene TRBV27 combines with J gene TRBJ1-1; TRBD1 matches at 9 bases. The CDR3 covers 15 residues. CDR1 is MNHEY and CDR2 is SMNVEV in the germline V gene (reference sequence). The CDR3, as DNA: TGTGCCAGCAGCACAGGGGGCTATTTGAACACTAAAGCTTTCTTT. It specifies CASSTGGYLNTKAFF.

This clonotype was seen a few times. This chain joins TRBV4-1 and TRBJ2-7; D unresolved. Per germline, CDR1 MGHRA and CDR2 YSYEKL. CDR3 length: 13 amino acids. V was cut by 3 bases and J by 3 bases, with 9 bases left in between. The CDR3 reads CASSQIAGYEQYF. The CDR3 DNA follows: TGCGCCAGCAGCCAGATTGCAGGCTACGAGCAGTACTTC.

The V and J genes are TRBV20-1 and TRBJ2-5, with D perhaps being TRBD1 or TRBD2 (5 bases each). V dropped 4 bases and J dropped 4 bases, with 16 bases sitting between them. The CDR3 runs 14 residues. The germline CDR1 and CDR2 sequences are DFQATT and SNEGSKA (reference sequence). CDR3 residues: CSATSEGYRETQYF. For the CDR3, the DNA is TGCAGTGCTACGAGTGAGGGGTATCGAGAGACCCAGTACTTC.

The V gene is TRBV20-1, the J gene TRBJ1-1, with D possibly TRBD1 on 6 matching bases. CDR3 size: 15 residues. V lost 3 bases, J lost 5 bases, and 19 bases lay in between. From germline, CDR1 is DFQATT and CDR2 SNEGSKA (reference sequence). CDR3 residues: CSASHSEGDGTEAFF. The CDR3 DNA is TGCAGTGCTAGTCATTCCGAGGGGGATGGGACTGAAGCTTTCTTT.